Reported below is one TCR beta chain. Its target is not known. The sample is drawn from a study of cytomegalovirus exposure and HLA in healthy donors. Measured with immunoSEQ multiplex PCR; TCRdb has only the in-frame clones, and not every one. The sample lists fewer than 200,000 clones; about 85% were seen once. Donors came from a validation cohort of over a hundred subjects, distinct from the first 666-subject cohort. Notes on the study in general: First-cohort TCR clusters were later found to tend to co-occur in the 120 validation repertoires. Specificity of a few CMV-associated chains for CMV antigens was verified in vitro. Many donors carried some public TCRs, although rarity characterized most TCR sequences.

The sample was PBMCs. This receptor was identified in a man aged 18 to 30 in good health and CMV-seropositive.

The CDR3: CASRGQGATDTQYF. The CDR3 nucleotides read TGTGCCAGCAGGGGACAGGGGGCGACAGATACGCAGTATTTT. The chain links TRBV6-4 to TRBJ2-3, with 12 nucleotides matching TRBD1. CDR3 length: 14 residues. In germline, CDR1 is MRHNA, CDR2 SNTAGT. Trimming took 6 bases from V and 3 from J; bases not matched to a gene: 1.